There are a few counts of the clone carrying this T cell receptor beta chain. Its antigen is as yet unknown. The ends were cut back, 4 bases at V and 4 bases at J, with 17 bases in the middle. This CDR3 is 16 amino acids long. In germline, CDR1 is ENHRY, CDR2 SYGVKD. The data stem from a study of response to subunit inactivated influenza vaccine. Notes on the study in general: The authors put forward the suggestion that each seasonal influenza vaccination may bring in only a limited number of new T cells.

In TCRdb, the RT-PCR reads were re-called with MiXCR into one record per CDR3 protein. This sample yields 700,000 to 800,000 distinct CDR3 sequences, of which roughly 18% are seen a single time; 9.5% to 13% belongs to the top ten. This clonotype originated in a man aged 50-59 years who received an inactivated influenza vaccine. The chain carries TRBV10-3 and TRBJ2-1; D is possibly TRBD2 (5 bases). Material: PBMCs from blood, obtained 5 days after vaccination. The CDR3 coding sequence is TGTGCCATCAGTGGTTCGATTAGCGCCCAATACAATGAGCAGTTCTTC. Its protein product is CAISGSISAQYNEQFF.